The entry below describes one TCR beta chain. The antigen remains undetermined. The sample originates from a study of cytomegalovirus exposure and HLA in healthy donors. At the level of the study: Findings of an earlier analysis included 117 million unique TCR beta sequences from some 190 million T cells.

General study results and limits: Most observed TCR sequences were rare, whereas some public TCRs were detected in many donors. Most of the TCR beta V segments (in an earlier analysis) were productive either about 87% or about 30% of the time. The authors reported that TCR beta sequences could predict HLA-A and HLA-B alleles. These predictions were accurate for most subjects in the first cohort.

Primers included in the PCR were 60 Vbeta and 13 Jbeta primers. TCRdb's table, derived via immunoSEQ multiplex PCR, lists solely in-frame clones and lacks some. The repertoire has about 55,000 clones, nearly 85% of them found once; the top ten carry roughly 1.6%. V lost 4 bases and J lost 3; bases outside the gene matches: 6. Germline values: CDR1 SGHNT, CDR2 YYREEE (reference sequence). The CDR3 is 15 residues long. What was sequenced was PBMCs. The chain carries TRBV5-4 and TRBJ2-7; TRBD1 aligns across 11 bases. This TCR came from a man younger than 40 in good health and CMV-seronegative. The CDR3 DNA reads TGTGCCAGCAGCGCTCAAGGGACAGGGGGCTACGAGCAGTACTTC. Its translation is CASSAQGTGGYEQYF.